The T cell receptor (beta chain) under discussion was sequenced for a study of T cells after yellow fever vaccination. Whole-study context: Fractions containing few cells were prepared with SMART-Seq v4 Ultra Low Input.

The CDR3 contains 19 residues. The V gene lost 5 bases and the J gene lost 0 bases, with 28 bases spanning the gap. CDR1 is DFQATT and CDR2 is SNEGSKA in the germline V gene (reference sequence). The study's findings and limits: In FACS-sorted repertoires, abundant clonotypes from the bulk population could appear as contaminants.

TCR cDNA, made by 5'RACE template switching, carried an added universal primer site and UMIs. TCRdb used MiXCR to reprocess the 5' RACE reads, holding one entry per CDR3 protein. The sample has around 530,000 distinct CDR3 sequences; about a sixth are singletons. This clonotype turned up a few times. What it recognizes is unknown. This TCR was sampled from a young man who received the YFV17D yellow fever vaccine. The chain combines TRBV20-1 with TRBJ2-5, with TRBD2 as a possible D gene (5 bases). Sequenced material: PBMCs, taken about 5 days after the first yellow fever vaccination. The CDR3 loop reads CSAPPGMGSGIGNQETQYF. The CDR3, as DNA: TGCAGTGCTCCCCCAGGCATGGGGTCGGGGATCGGCAACCAAGAGACCCAGTACTTC.